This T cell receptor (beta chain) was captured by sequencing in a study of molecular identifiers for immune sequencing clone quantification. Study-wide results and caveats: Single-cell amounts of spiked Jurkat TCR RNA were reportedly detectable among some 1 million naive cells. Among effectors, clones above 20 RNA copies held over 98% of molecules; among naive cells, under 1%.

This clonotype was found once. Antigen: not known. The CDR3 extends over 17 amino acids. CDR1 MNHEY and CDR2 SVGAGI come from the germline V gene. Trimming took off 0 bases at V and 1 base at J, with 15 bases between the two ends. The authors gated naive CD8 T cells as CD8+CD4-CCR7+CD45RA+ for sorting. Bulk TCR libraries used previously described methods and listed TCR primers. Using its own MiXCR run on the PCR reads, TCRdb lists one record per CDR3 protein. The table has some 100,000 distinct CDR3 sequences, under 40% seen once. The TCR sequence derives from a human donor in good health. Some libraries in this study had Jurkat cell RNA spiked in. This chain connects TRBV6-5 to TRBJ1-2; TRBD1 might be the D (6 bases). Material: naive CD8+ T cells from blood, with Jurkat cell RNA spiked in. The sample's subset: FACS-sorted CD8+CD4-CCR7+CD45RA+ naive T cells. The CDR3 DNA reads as TGTGCCAGCAGTTACTCGCAGGGGCGCGGCCTTAACTATGGCTACACCTTC. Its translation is CASSYSQGRGLNYGYTF.